This note documents a single T cell receptor beta chain sequence. Its antigen is not known. The source of the sample is a study of T cells in Graves' hyperthyroidism and ophthalmopathy. The CDR3 runs 16 residues. Trimming cost V 2 bases and J 1 base, with 14 bases left between them. In germline, CDR1 is MNHEY, CDR2 SVGAGI. General observations from the study: Most thyroid clonotypes that were expanded above 0.001 also turned up in blood.

RNA transcripts gave rise to amplified TCR beta CDR3 regions. The HTBI primer set drove a first-round RT-PCR of the TCR CDR3. TCRdb redid the calling of the multiplex PCR reads with MiXCR, one entry per CDR3 protein. This table has hundreds of thousands of distinct CDR3 sequences, approximately 42% appearing once. This TCR was recovered from an adult man with Graves' disease, either hyperthyroidism or ophthalmopathy (not recorded which). This chain joins TRBV6-5 and TRBJ1-1; possible D gene TRBD1, 6 bases. Material for sequencing was peripheral blood or thyroid tissue (not recorded which). The CDR3 sequence is CASSYPRGSKNTEAFF. In nucleotides, the CDR3 is TGTGCCAGCAGTTACCCCAGGGGTTCGAAGAACACTGAAGCTTTCTTT.